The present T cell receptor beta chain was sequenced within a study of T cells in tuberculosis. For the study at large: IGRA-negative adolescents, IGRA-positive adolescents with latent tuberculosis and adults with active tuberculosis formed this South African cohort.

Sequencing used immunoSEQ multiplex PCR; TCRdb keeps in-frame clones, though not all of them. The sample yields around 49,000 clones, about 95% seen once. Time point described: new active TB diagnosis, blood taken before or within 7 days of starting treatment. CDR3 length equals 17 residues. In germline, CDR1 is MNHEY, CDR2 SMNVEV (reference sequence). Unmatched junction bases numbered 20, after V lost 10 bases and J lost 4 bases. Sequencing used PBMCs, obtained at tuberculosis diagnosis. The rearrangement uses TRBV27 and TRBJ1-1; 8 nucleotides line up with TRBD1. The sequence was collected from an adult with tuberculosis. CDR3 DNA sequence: TGTGCCACCGCCGCAGGGGGCGCATTCGGGCCGGTCACTGAAGCTTTCTTT. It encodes CATAAGGAFGPVTEAFF.